This T cell receptor (beta chain) came from a study of blood T cell repertoires in COVID-19. Study details: Specimens from acute and convalescent COVID-19 originated in the United States, Italy and Spain.

The junction had 3 bases not matched to a gene; V was cut back by 1 base and J by 5 bases. The CDR3 covers 15 residues. The germline CDR1 and CDR2 sequences are MNHEY and SVGEGT. The assay was immunoSEQ multiplex PCR, and TCRdb's table has in-frame clones only and misses some. This table holds 65,000 to 80,000 clones, over 70% found once. V usage is TRBV6-2 or TRBV6-3 and J usage is TRBJ2-2, with 8 positions matching TRBD2. This clonotype originated in a man in his fifties or sixties with active COVID-19. Sequencing used peripheral blood. The CDR3 is CASSYLRGGTGELFF. The CDR3 nucleotides are TGTGCCAGCAGTTACTTACGCGGGGGGACCGGGGAGCTGTTTTTT.